The subject of this entry is one T cell receptor beta chain. At one boundary the junction diverges from the germline segment, which might be a read error. This specimen belongs to a study of blood T cell repertoires in COVID-19. In the study overall: The United States, Italy and Spain were the sources of the acute and convalescent COVID-19 samples. The cDNA or gDNA used as material had been derived from T cells, B-cell-depleted T cells, or PBMCs.

Authors' analysis steps: Amplifying reference gene primers gave estimates of nucleated cell counts. Using immunoSEQ multiplex PCR, the repertoire was profiled, and TCRdb retains in-frame clones only, with some absent. The V and J calls and clone size are taken from that table; D and trimming were inferred from the DNA. The table lists about 11,000 clones, about 90% of them singletons. This CDR3 contains 11 residues. CDR1 and CDR2 (germline): LNHDA, SQIVND (reference sequence). This clonotype was obtained from a human donor in a cohort sampled during active COVID-19. V is TRBV19 and J is TRBJ2-7, with 11 bases fitting TRBD2. Sequenced sample: peripheral blood. For the CDR3, the DNA is TGTGCCAGTAGTGCCACTAGCGGGGGAGATTTC. Protein: CASSATSGGDF.